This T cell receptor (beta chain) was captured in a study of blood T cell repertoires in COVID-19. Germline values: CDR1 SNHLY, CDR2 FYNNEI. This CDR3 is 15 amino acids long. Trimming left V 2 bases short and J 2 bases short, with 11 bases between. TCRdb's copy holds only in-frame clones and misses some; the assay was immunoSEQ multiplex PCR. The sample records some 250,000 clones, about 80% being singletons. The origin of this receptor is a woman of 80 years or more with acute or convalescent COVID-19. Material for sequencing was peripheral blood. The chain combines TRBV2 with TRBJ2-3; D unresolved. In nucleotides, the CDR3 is TGTGCCAGCAGTGAATACCTTGGGCCCACAGATACGCAGTATTTT. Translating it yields CASSEYLGPTDTQYF.